This TCR beta chain is from a study of read filtering for tumor transcriptome and immune sequencing. Study-wide context: R-ISS stage counts were roughly eight for I, more than 15 for II, 6 or 7 for III. After DNase treatment, RNA was made into whole-transcriptome libraries.

This clonotype came up many times. The V gene end was trimmed by 1 base and the J gene end by 4 bases; junction bases not matched to a gene: 4. The V gene's germline CDR1 is GTSNPN and CDR2 SVGIG (reference sequence). CDR3 length: 13 residues. This library used roughly 400 ng RNA and molecular barcoded adaptors spanning alpha/delta and beta/gamma chains. TCRdb reprocessed the reads with MiXCR, giving one entry per CDR3 protein. The table includes about 86,000 distinct CDR3 sequences, approximately 13% detected once. Sequencing was performed on a population of CD138-negative cells sorted from bone marrow. The receptor was isolated from a donor at least 40 years old with multiple myeloma. The gene calls are TRBV30 and TRBJ2-7; 7 nucleotides match TRBD2. For the CDR3, the DNA is TGTGCCTGGAGTGGGACTAGGGGATACGAGCAGTACTTC. Translated: CAWSGTRGYEQYF.